This record looks at one T cell receptor (beta chain) sequence and its context. With 4 bases removed from V and 3 bases from J, the gap between germline ends came to 15 bases. This CDR3 region has 15 residues. The germline V gene has CDR1 LGHDT and CDR2 YNNKEL (reference sequence). The authors' processing: Reference gene primer amplification gave nucleated cell count estimates. Sequencing used immunoSEQ multiplex PCR; TCRdb keeps in-frame clones, though not all of them. That table gives V, J and clone size, and the DNA gave D and trimming. Of about 230,000 clones listed, under 90% are singletons. These data originate in a study of blood T cell repertoires in COVID-19. The study recruited people aged roughly 18 to 95 years across approximately 25 US areas. Donors were grouped by their self-reported clinical history.

The sequence was collected from a woman in her twenties or thirties with acute COVID-19. The rearrangement links TRBV3-1 (or the pseudogene TRBV3-2) to TRBJ1-1, with D uncertain. The sample taken for sequencing was PBMCs or T cells enriched from blood (not recorded which). CDR3 sequence (DNA): TGTGCCAGCAGCCTTGATTGGAGATCCTACACTGAAGCTTTCTTT. This encodes CASSLDWRSYTEAFF.